The present T cell receptor (beta chain) was sequenced within a study of blood T cell repertoires in COVID-19. Turning to the study itself: Sites in the United States, Italy and Spain provided acute and convalescent COVID-19 samples.

The CDR3 has 14 residues. Trimming took 10 bases from V and 6 from J; bases not matched to a gene: 10. The germline V gene has CDR1 MNHEY and CDR2 SVGAGI. In the original workflow: Reference gene primer amplification gave estimated nucleated cell counts. Libraries were prepared by immunoSEQ multiplex PCR; TCRdb keeps only in-frame clonotypes and omits some of them. V, J and clone size reflect that table, while D and trimming were determined from the DNA. The sample contains around 250,000 clones, roughly 86% of which appear only once. The genes are TRBV6-5 and TRBJ2-1, with 9 bases identical to TRBD2. The sample was peripheral blood. The clonotype was recovered from a middle-aged man with active or convalescent COVID-19. CDR3 residues: CATWGAGGTNEQFF. The CDR3 coding sequence is TGTGCCACCTGGGGAGCGGGAGGAACCAATGAGCAGTTCTTC.